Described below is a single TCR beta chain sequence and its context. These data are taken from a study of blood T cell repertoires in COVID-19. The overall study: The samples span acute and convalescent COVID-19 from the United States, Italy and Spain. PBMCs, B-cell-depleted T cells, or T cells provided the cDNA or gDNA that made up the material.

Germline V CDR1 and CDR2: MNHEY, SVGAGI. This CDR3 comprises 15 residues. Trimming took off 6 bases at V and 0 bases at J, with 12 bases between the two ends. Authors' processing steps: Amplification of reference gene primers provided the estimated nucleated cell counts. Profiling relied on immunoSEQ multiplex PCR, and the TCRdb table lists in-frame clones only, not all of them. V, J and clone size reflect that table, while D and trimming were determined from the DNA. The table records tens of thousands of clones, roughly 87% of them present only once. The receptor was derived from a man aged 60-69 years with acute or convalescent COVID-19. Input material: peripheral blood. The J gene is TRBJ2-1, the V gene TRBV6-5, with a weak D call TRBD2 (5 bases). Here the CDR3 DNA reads TGTGCCAGCAGCACCCTAGCAGCCTCCTACAATGAGCAGTTCTTC. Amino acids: CASSTLAASYNEQFF.